One T cell receptor (beta chain) is described in this entry. What it binds is unknown. Germline and junction disagree at one end, which may indicate a read error. The sample belongs to a study of Ad26.COV2.S vaccination and SARS-CoV-2 variants. About the research overall: This donor came from the COV1001 trial of Ad26.COV2.S. In the study, Ad26.COV2.S was injected intramuscularly once, or twice 56 days apart.

The germline V gene encodes CDR1 SGHVS and CDR2 FQNEAQ. The CDR3 sequence is 13 residues long. TCRdb's copy holds only in-frame clones and misses some; the assay was immunoSEQ multiplex PCR. The table lists 300,000 to 350,000 clones, about 89% of them singletons. The treatment is: 15 to 20 received Ad26.COV2.S at low or high dose, single or two shots; about five received placebo; per-sample allocation not given. Repertoires come from day 63 after the first vaccine or placebo injection. Adults aged 18-55 years in Boston included the donor. Study-level results: Vaccinees displayed broader spike-specific TCR repertoires than placebo recipients.

This clonotype was obtained from a person aged 18 to 59 who received the Ad26.COV2.S COVID-19 vaccine or a placebo. The chain links TRBV7-8 to TRBJ2-7; 7 nucleotides agree with TRBD1. Sample: peripheral blood, taken in a trial of Ad26.COV2.S vaccine versus placebo. CDR3 in amino acids: CASSLAQTGKKAF. The CDR3 DNA follows: TGTGCCAGCAGCTTAGCTCAGACAGGGAAGAAAGCCTTC.